The source of this T cell receptor beta chain is a study of blood T cell repertoires in COVID-19. V was clipped by 6 bases and J by 5 bases; unmatched bases: 4. Germline V gene sequence: CDR1 SNHLY, CDR2 FYNNEI. This CDR3 has 14 residues. TCRdb's table, derived via immunoSEQ multiplex PCR, lists solely in-frame clones and lacks some. The sample lists a few hundred thousand clones, about 88% occurring once. Sequenced input: PBMCs or T cells enriched from blood (not recorded which). The clonotype was recovered from a woman aged 45-65 years who had been exposed to COVID-19. The chain uses TRBV2 and TRBJ1-6, with 7 nucleotides matching TRBD1. The chain's CDR3 is CASRRDSNNSPLHF. The CDR3 DNA is TGTGCCAGCAGAAGGGACAGTAATAATTCACCCCTCCACTTT. The whole variable domain, filled in from reference TRBV2 and TRBJ1-6, reads EPEVTQTPSHQVTQMGQEVILRCVPISNHLYFYWYRQILGQKVEFLVSFYNNEISEKSEIFDDQFSVERPDGSNFTLKIRSTKLEDSAMYFCASRRDSNNSPLHFGNGTRLTVT.